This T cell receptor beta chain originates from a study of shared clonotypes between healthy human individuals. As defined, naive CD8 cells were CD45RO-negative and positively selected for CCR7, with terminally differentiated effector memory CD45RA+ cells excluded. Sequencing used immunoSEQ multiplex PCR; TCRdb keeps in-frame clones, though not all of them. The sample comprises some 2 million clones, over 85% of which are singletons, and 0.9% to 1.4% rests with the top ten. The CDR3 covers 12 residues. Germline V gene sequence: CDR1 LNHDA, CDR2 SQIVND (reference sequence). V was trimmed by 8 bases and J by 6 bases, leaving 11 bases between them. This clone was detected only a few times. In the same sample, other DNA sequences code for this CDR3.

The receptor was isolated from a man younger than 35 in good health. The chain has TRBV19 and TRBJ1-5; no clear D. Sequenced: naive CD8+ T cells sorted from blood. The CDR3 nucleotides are TGTGCCAGTTCCCGAGGCGGTCAGCCCCAGCATTTT. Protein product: CASSRGGQPQHF.